The source of this TCR beta chain is a study of identifying expanded T cells in peripheral blood. During the collection period, no donor immune events like infections were recorded. This CDR3 region has 15 residues. The J segment lost 3 bases and the V segment lost 6 bases, leaving 7 bases of the junction unmatched. Germline values: CDR1 SNHLY, CDR2 FYNNEI. Points from the study as a whole: Across healthy donors, higher total template counts meant significantly greater roughly two-week count variance. Over two and four weeks, about 15 and 18 clones changed, versus around 1.3 between replicates.

The data were produced by immunoSEQ multiplex PCR, yet TCRdb's version contains in-frame clones alone and is incomplete. This table has 45,000 to 60,000 clones, around 81% appearing once. Concerning this clone: The target antigen is unknown.

The sequenced material came from blood. This TCR derives from a person aged 18-70 years in good health. The chain has TRBV2 and TRBJ1-1; 10 nucleotides align to TRBD1. CDR3 in amino acids: CASRRQGARDTEAFF. The CDR3, as DNA: TGTGCCAGCAGACGACAGGGGGCGCGTGACACTGAAGCTTTCTTT.